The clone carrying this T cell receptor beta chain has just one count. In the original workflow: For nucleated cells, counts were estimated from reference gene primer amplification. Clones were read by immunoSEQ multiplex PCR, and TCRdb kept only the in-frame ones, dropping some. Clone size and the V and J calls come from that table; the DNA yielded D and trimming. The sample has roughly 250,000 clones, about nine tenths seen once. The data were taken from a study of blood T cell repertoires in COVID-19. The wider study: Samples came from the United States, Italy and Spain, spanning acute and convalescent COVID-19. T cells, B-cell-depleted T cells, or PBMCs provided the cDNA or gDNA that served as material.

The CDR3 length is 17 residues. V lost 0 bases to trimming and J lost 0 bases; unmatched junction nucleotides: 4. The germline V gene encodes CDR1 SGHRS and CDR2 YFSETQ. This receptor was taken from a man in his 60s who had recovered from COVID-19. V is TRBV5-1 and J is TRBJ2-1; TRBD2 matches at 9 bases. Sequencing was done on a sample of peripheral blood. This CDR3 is CASSLVAGGSSYNEQFF. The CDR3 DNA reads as TGCGCCAGCAGCTTGGTGGCGGGGGGGAGCTCCTACAATGAGCAGTTCTTC.